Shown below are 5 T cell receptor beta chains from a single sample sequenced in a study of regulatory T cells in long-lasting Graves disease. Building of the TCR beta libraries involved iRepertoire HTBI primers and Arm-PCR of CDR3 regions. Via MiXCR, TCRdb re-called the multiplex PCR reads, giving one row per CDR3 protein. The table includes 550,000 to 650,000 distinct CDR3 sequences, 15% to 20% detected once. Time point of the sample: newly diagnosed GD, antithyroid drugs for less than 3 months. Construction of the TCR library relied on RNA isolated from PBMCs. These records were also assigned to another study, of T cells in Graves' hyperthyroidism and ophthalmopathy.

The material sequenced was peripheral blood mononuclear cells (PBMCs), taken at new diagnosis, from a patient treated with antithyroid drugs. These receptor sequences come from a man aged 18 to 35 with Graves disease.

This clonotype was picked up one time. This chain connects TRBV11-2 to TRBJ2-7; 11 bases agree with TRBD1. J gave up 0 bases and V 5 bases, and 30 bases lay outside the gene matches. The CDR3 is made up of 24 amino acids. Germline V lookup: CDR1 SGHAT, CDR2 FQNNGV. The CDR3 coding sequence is TGTGCCAGCAGCCTCCCAGTGTCCTCCCTTCCGGGACAGGGGGGGCCCAAGAGCTCCTACGAGCAGTACTTC. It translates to CASSLPVSSLPGQGGPKSSYEQYF. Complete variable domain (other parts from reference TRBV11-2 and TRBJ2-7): EAGVAQSPRYKIIEKRQSVAFWCNPISGHATLYWYQQILGQGPKLLIQFQNNGVVDDSQLPKDRFSAERLKGVDSTLKIQPAKLEDSAVYLCASSLPVSSLPGQGGPKSSYEQYFGPGTRLTVT.

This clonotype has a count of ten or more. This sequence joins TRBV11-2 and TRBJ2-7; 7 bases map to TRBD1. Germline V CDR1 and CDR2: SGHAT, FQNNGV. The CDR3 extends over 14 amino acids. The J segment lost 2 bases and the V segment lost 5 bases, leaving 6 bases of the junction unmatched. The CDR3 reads CASSLGGPTYEQYF. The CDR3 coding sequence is TGTGCCAGCAGCCTAGGGGGCCCCACCTACGAGCAGTACTTC. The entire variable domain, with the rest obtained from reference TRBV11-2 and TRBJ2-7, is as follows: EAGVAQSPRYKIIEKRQSVAFWCNPISGHATLYWYQQILGQGPKLLIQFQNNGVVDDSQLPKDRFSAERLKGVDSTLKIQPAKLEDSAVYLCASSLGGPTYEQYFGPGTRLTVT.

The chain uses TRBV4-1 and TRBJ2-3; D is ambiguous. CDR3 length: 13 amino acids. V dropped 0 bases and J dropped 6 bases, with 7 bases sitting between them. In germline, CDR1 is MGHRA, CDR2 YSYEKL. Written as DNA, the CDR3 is TGCGCCAGCAGCCAAGAAAGGCAGGATACGCAGTATTTT. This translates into CASSQERQDTQYF.

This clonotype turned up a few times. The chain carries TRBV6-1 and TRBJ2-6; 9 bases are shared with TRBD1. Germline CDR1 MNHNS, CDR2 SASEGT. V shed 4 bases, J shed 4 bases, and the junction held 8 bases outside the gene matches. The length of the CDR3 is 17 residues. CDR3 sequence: CASSAQGAISGANVLTF. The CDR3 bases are TGTGCCAGCAGTGCACAGGGGGCTATATCCGGGGCCAACGTCCTGACTTTC.

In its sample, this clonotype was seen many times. The CDR3 DNA reads as TGTGCCTGGAGTCAGGAGGGGAACACTGAAGCTTTCTTT. Translating it yields CAWSQEGNTEAFF. The chain carries TRBV30 and TRBJ1-1; D not resolved. Germline CDR1 reads GTSNPN; CDR2 reads SVGIG (reference sequence). Trimming left V 2 bases short and J 1 base short, with 8 bases between. The CDR3 consists of 13 residues.